This T cell receptor beta chain derives from a study of blood T cell repertoires in COVID-19. Study as a whole: From the United States, Italy and Spain came samples of acute and convalescent COVID-19. In each case, the material was cDNA or gDNA derived from T cells, B-cell-depleted T cells, or PBMCs.

The ends were cut back, 1 base at V and 3 bases at J, with 14 bases in the middle. The CDR3 contains 16 residues. CDR1 and CDR2 (germline): SGHRS, YFSETQ. TCRdb's copy holds only in-frame clones and misses some; the assay was immunoSEQ multiplex PCR. This sample yields 260,000 or so clones, of which 70% to 90% are seen a single time; over 8% belongs to the top ten. The receptor comes from a man in his late teens or twenties with active or convalescent COVID-19. Sequencing was carried out using peripheral blood. The chain carries TRBV5-1 and TRBJ1-3; D is unclear. The CDR3 loop reads CASSLNDKVFGNTIYF. The CDR3 DNA follows: TGCGCCAGCAGCTTGAATGACAAGGTCTTTGGAAACACCATATATTTT.